This T cell receptor beta chain was identified during a study of blood T cell repertoires in COVID-19. Study context: Researchers got acute and convalescent COVID-19 samples from the United States, Italy and Spain.

In the original processing: How many nucleated cells were present was estimated from reference gene primer amplification. Libraries were prepared by immunoSEQ multiplex PCR; TCRdb keeps only in-frame clonotypes and omits some of them. The D gene and trimming were derived from the DNA, and the V and J assignments and clone size from that table. The repertoire consists of some 240,000 clones, with less than 85% occurring once and the leading ten covering around 7.7%. Germline V gene data show CDR1 as SNHLY and CDR2 as FYNNEI. The CDR3 covers 15 residues. The V gene lost 7 bases and the J gene lost 6 bases, with 21 bases spanning the gap.

The material sequenced was peripheral blood. This receptor was taken from a woman aged 65 to 85 with acute or convalescent COVID-19. J is TRBJ1-2 and V is TRBV2; D is possibly TRBD1 (6 bases). The CDR3 DNA sequence: TGTGCCAGCATTGGAGTTAAGAGGACAGATCATGGCTACACCTTC. This sequence encodes CASIGVKRTDHGYTF.